These 30 T cell receptor beta chains originate from one sample sequenced in a study of blood T cell repertoires in COVID-19. Assay: immunoSEQ multiplex PCR; the TCRdb copy retains only in-frame clones and omits some. The data contain about 180,000 clones, about nine tenths of them singletons. What was sequenced was peripheral blood. The receptors were sampled from a young woman with acute or convalescent COVID-19.

This rearrangement joins TRBV13 to TRBJ1-4; no reliable D call. This CDR3 spans 17 amino acids. Per germline, CDR1 PRHDT and CDR2 FYEKMQ (reference sequence). Trimming pared 5 bases from V and 7 bases from J, leaving 23 bases between. The CDR3 region is CASSPTEGSLGSEKLFF. As DNA, the CDR3 is TGTGCCAGCAGCCCAACCGAGGGATCCTTGGGGAGTGAAAAACTGTTTTTT.

CDR3 in amino acids: CASSQDLQTGEGYTF. The CDR3 DNA reads as TGTGCCAGCAGCCAAGATCTACAGACAGGGGAGGGCTACACCTTC. V usage is TRBV4-2 and J usage is TRBJ1-2; 8 bases are a match to TRBD1. V lost 0 bases, J lost 8 bases, and 8 bases stayed unmatched. The CDR3 has 15 amino acids. CDR1 is LGHNA and CDR2 is YNFKEQ in the germline V gene.

Turning to this clone: Other nucleotide sequences from this sample produce the same CDR3. The chain has TRBV5-1 and TRBJ2-5; no reliable D call. The CDR3 consists of 13 residues. Germline loops: CDR1 SGHRS, CDR2 YFSETQ. V shed 0 bases and J shed 4 bases, with 7 bases lying between them. Here the CDR3 reads CASSLGASETQYF. CDR3 bases: TGCGCCAGCAGCTTGGGGGCGTCAGAGACCCAGTACTTC.

The CDR3 nucleotides are TGTGCAAGTCGCTTAGTTAGAGGCTCCAGCTCCTACAATGAGCAGTTCTTC. Amino acids: CASRLVRGSSSYNEQFF. This sequence joins TRBV12-2 and TRBJ2-1; the table's D gene call, TRBD2, was not cross checked with the DNA. TRBV12-2 constitutes a pseudogene. The CDR3 contains 17 residues.

The J gene is TRBJ1-5, the V gene TRBV20-1; D is perhaps TRBD1 (5 bases). CDR1 and CDR2 (germline): DFQATT, SNEGSKA (reference sequence). V was pared by 2 bases and J by 7 bases, with 6 bases between. CDR3 length equals 11 residues. CDR3 bases: TGCAGTGCTAGAAAGGGGCAGCCCCAGCATTTT. This translates into CSARKGQPQHF.

The chain is built from TRBV24-1 and TRBJ2-1; tentative D call: TRBD2 (6 bases). CDR1 is KGHDR, CDR2 SFDVKD, per germline. The V end lost 2 bases, the J end lost 10 bases, and 11 bases lay between the germline ends. This CDR3 spans 13 amino acids. CDR3 in DNA: TGTGCCACCAGTGATTCAGGAGGGGACGAGCAGTTCTTC. It specifies CATSDSGGDEQFF.

This clone was seen more than once but under ten times. The chain recombines TRBV6-2 or TRBV6-3 with TRBJ2-7; D is uncertain. Germline loops: CDR1 MNHEY, CDR2 SVGEGT. V lost 5 bases, J lost 10 bases, and 12 bases lay in between. The CDR3 sequence is 11 residues long. The CDR3 nucleotides are TGTGCCAGCAGTGAGCCCTCGAGTCAGTACTTC. Residues: CASSEPSSQYF.

This clone was counted between two and nine times. This sequence joins TRBV5-1 and TRBJ2-7; TRBD2 might be the D (5 bases). Germline values: CDR1 SGHRS, CDR2 YFSETQ. V lost 2 bases to trimming and J lost 2 bases, with 20 bases between them. This CDR3 has 17 amino acids. CDR3 bases: TGCGCCAGCAGCTTAACCTTACGGACCGCTAGCCCCTACGAGCAGTACTTC. Residues: CASSLTLRTASPYEQYF.

This chain links TRBV24-1 with TRBJ1-1; D ambiguous. The CDR3 runs 12 residues. CDR1 KGHDR and CDR2 SFDVKD come from the germline V gene. With 9 bases removed from V and 4 bases from J, the gap between germline ends came to 11 bases. The CDR3 DNA reads TGTGCCACCGCCGATGCGGGCACTGAAGCTTTCTTT. Its translation: CATADAGTEAFF.

This chain uses TRBV15 with TRBJ2-7; no firm D call. The CDR3 covers 16 residues. Trimming took off 0 bases at V and 3 bases at J, with 15 bases between the two ends. Per the germline V gene, CDR1 is LNHNV and CDR2 is YYDKDF (reference sequence). The CDR3 protein is CATSRDLVSGIYEQYF. CDR3 sequence (DNA): TGTGCCACCAGCAGAGATTTGGTTTCAGGAATCTACGAGCAGTACTTC.

The chain has TRBV11-2 and TRBJ2-7; D is unresolved. V shed 10 bases and J shed 0 bases, with 13 bases lying between them. Germline CDR1 and CDR2: SGHAT and FQNNGV. This CDR3 is 13 amino acids long. CDR3 amino acids: CAIRGESSYEQYF. The CDR3 DNA reads as TGTGCCATTAGAGGAGAGAGCTCCTACGAGCAGTACTTC.

This rearrangement joins TRBV19 to TRBJ2-3, with 8 bases aligning to TRBD1. The length of the CDR3 is 16 residues. The germline V gene encodes CDR1 LNHDA and CDR2 SQIVND (reference sequence). With V trimmed by 5 bases and J by 1 base, 8 bases remained unmatched. CDR3 sequence (DNA): TGTGCCAGTAGTCCACGACACAGGGGGGGCACAGATACGCAGTATTTT. Translated: CASSPRHRGGTDTQYF.

This chain uses TRBV20-1 with TRBJ2-7; D remains unclear. The germline V gene encodes CDR1 DFQATT and CDR2 SNEGSKA (reference sequence). V was shortened by 3 bases and J by 7 bases, with 4 bases between the two germline ends. This CDR3 contains 9 residues. CDR3 in amino acids: CSASAEQYF. CDR3 in DNA: TGCAGTGCTAGTGCGGAGCAGTACTTC.

The chain is built from TRBV14 and TRBJ2-1; TRBD1 is a possible D gene (6 bases). V was pared by 4 bases and J by 9 bases, with 19 bases between. Per germline, CDR1 SGHDN and CDR2 FVKESK. The CDR3 runs 15 residues. The CDR3 coding sequence is TGTGCCAGCAGCCGACTAACCGGGACAAATTTTGAGCAGTTCTTC. Protein: CASSRLTGTNFEQFF.

The rearrangement joins TRBV28 to TRBJ1-2; TRBD1 matches 11 bases. CDR3 length: 15 residues. The germline gives CDR1 MDHEN, CDR2 SYDVKM. The V and J ends lost 1 base and 4 bases, in that order; junction bases with no gene match: 2. CDR3 in DNA: TGTGCCAGCAGTTTATCGGGACAGGGGGTCTATGGCTACACCTTC. Protein sequence: CASSLSGQGVYGYTF.

The V gene is TRBV7-9, the J gene TRBJ2-5; D is ambiguous. CDR1 is SEHNR, CDR2 FQNEAQ, per germline (reference sequence). CDR3 length: 15 residues. Trimming removed 1 base at V and 2 bases at J, with 11 bases between. CDR3 sequence: CASSLGSNFQETQYF. The DNA of the CDR3 is TGTGCCAGCAGCTTAGGCTCAAACTTTCAAGAGACCCAGTACTTC.

DNA for the CDR3: TGTGCCAGCAGTGAAAGTCCCCCCAGGGTTCCGCAGCCCCAGCATTTT. Its protein product is CASSESPPRVPQPQHF. The chain links TRBV2 to TRBJ1-5, with TRBD1 as a possible D gene (5 bases). CDR3 length: 16 residues. From germline, CDR1 is SNHLY and CDR2 FYNNEI. The V and J ends lost 2 bases and 7 bases respectively, with 18 bases between them.

The genes are TRBV28 and TRBJ1-4; TRBD1 agrees at 8 bases. V shed 7 bases and J 11 bases; nucleotides not matched to a gene: 6. The CDR3 has 12 residues. Germline assignment: CDR1 MDHEN and CDR2 SYDVKM. CDR3 coding DNA: TGTGCCAGCAATCTACAGGGGGATAAACTGTTTTTT. Its translation is CASNLQGDKLFF.

This clone was seen only a few times. The chain recombines TRBV4-1 with TRBJ1-4, with D unclear. The CDR3 is 15 amino acids. Germline values: CDR1 MGHRA, CDR2 YSYEKL. The V end was cut by 6 bases, the J end by 3 bases, with 14 bases between. The CDR3 is CASRSLGLPNEKLFF. Written as DNA, the CDR3 is TGCGCCAGCAGAAGTCTGGGCCTTCCTAATGAAAAACTGTTTTTT.

This clone was counted once. The chain employs TRBV29-1 and TRBJ2-2, with TRBD2 identical over 9 bases. Trimming took 5 bases from V and 5 from J; bases not matched to a gene: 18. CDR3 length equals 18 residues. Germline V gene data show CDR1 as SQVTM and CDR2 as ANQGSEA. CDR3 region: CSVLPKNSGSVGTGELFF. Here the CDR3 DNA reads TGCAGCGTTCTTCCTAAAAATAGCGGGAGCGTTGGGACCGGGGAGCTGTTTTTT.

The chain combines TRBV29-1 with TRBJ1-1; a possible D gene is TRBD1 (5 bases). CDR3 length: 13 residues. CDR1 SQVTM and CDR2 ANQGSEA come from the germline V gene. V dropped 3 bases and J dropped 1 base, with 9 bases sitting between them. CDR3: CSVEDQGNTEAFF. CDR3 bases: TGCAGCGTTGAGGACCAGGGGAACACTGAAGCTTTCTTT. Drawing the rest from reference TRBV29-1 and TRBJ1-1, the complete variable domain is SAVISQKPSRDICQRGTSLTIQCQVDSQVTMMFWYRQQPGQSLTLIATANQGSEATYESGFVIDKFPISRPNLTFSTLTVSNMSPEDSSIYLCSVEDQGNTEAFFGQGTRLTVV.

The V call is TRBV28, the J call TRBJ2-1, with D hard to call. Germline V CDR1 and CDR2: MDHEN, SYDVKM. CDR3 length: 14 residues. Trimming took off 0 bases at V and 0 bases at J, with 3 bases between the two ends. The CDR3 DNA reads as TGTGCCAGCAGTTTATGGAGCTCCTACAATGAGCAGTTCTTC. It specifies CASSLWSSYNEQFF.

The CDR3 loop reads CASSQDPTLAAYTDTQYF. CDR3 coding DNA: TGTGCCAGCAGCCAAGATCCTACTCTAGCGGCTTACACAGATACGCAGTATTTT. The chain is built from TRBV3-1 (or the pseudogene TRBV3-2) and TRBJ2-3, with 7 bases that match TRBD2. This CDR3 is built from 18 residues. Looked up from germline, CDR1 is LGHDT and CDR2 is YNNKEL (reference sequence). With 0 bases clipped from V and 2 bases from J, the junction kept 11 bases outside the gene matches.

The rearrangement links TRBV5-1 to TRBJ2-7, with 11 bases aligning to TRBD2. CDR3 length: 14 amino acids. The trim removed 2 bases at V and 5 bases at J, leaving 3 bases unmatched. The germline V gene encodes CDR1 SGHRS and CDR2 YFSETQ. The CDR3, as DNA: TGCGCCAGCAGCTTTAGCGGGAGGGCACACGAGCAGTACTTC. Translated: CASSFSGRAHEQYF.

The rearrangement joins TRBV18 to TRBJ1-6, with D maybe TRBD1 (5 bases). This CDR3 region has 16 residues. Trimming took 8 bases from V and 7 from J, leaving 21 bases between them. CDR1 is KGHSH and CDR2 is LQKENI in the germline V gene. The CDR3 is CASTRLGEAQNSPLHF. CDR3 nucleotides: TGTGCCAGCACCCGCCTGGGGGAGGCTCAAAATTCACCCCTCCACTTT.

This clone turned up a few times. The chain combines TRBV7-4 with TRBJ1-3, with TRBD1 matching 7 bases. CDR3 size: 15 residues. The ends lost 5 bases at V and 2 bases at J; junction bases unmatched: 6. Germline values: CDR1 SGHVT, CDR2 SQSDAQ. The CDR3 loop reads CASSAWTGAGNTIYF. CDR3 coding DNA: TGTGCCAGCAGCGCGTGGACAGGTGCTGGAAACACCATATATTTT. Drawing the rest from reference TRBV7-4 and TRBJ1-3, the complete variable domain is GAGVSQSPRYKVAKRGRDVALRCDSISGHVTLYWYRQTLGQGSEVLTYSQSDAQRDKSGRPSGRFSAERPERSVSTLKIQRTEQGDSAVYLCASSAWTGAGNTIYFGEGSWLTVV.

V and J are TRBV30 and TRBJ1-1, with D possibly TRBD1 on 6 matching bases. This CDR3 has 12 amino acids. V shed 3 bases and J shed 8 bases, with 13 bases lying between them. Germline V gene sequence: CDR1 GTSNPN, CDR2 SVGIG (reference sequence). CDR3 amino acids: CAWSADRLEAFF. CDR3 DNA sequence: TGTGCCTGGAGCGCCGACAGGCTAGAAGCTTTCTTT.

This clone was seen a single time. The chain links TRBV2 to TRBJ2-2; 7 bases are shared with TRBD1. CDR1 and CDR2 (germline): SNHLY, FYNNEI. V was pared by 8 bases and J by 4 bases, with 4 bases of the junction left unmatched. The CDR3 is made up of 13 amino acids. CDR3 sequence reads: CASLNRGTGELFF. The CDR3, as DNA: TGTGCCAGCCTGAACAGGGGCACCGGGGAGCTGTTTTTT.

The chain employs TRBV2 and TRBJ2-6; D gene ambiguous. The germline CDR1 and CDR2 sequences are SNHLY and FYNNEI. V was trimmed by 8 bases and J by 4 bases, leaving 12 bases between them. CDR3 size: 14 residues. The CDR3 DNA is TGTGCCAGCCGCGGCCTAGAGGGGGCCAACGTCCTGACTTTC. Protein: CASRGLEGANVLTF.

This clone has just a few counts. This chain links TRBV18 with TRBJ1-2; D uncertain. The CDR3 length is 15 residues. The germline V and J ends were trimmed by 5 bases and 6 bases, with 19 bases remaining between them. Germline assignment: CDR1 KGHSH and CDR2 LQKENI. CDR3 DNA sequence: TGTGCCAGCTCAAGTTTGTCGGACTCTTTGGATGGCTACACCTTC. This codes for CASSSLSDSLDGYTF. Based on the CDR3 plus reference TRBV18 and TRBJ1-2, the full variable domain is NAGVMQNPRHLVRRRGQEARLRCSPMKGHSHVYWYRQLPEEGLKFMVYLQKENIIDESGMPKERFSAEFPKEGPSILRIQQVVRGDSAAYFCASSSLSDSLDGYTFGSGTRLTVV.